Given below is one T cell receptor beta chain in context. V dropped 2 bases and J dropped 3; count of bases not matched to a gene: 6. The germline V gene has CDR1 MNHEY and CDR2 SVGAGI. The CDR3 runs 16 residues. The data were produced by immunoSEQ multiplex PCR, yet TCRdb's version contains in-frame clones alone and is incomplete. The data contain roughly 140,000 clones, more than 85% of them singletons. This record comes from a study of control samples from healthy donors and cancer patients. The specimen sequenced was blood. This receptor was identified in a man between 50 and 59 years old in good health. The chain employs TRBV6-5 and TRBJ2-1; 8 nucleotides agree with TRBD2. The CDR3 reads CASSYVAGLNYNEQFF. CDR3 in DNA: TGTGCCAGCAGTTACGTAGCGGGACTTAACTACAATGAGCAGTTCTTC.